This T cell receptor (beta chain) is from a study of blood T cell repertoires in COVID-19. Study-level background: Collection of acute and convalescent COVID-19 samples took place in the United States, Italy and Spain.

In the source study's methods: Estimates of nucleated cell counts were drawn from the amplification of reference gene primers. TCRdb's copy holds only in-frame clones and misses some; the assay was immunoSEQ multiplex PCR. V, J and clone size derive from that table, while D and trimming were established from the DNA sequence. The sample has over 150,000 clones, more than 65% seen once. The V and J ends lost 1 base and 3 bases, in that order; junction bases with no gene match: 11. The length of the CDR3 is 18 residues. The germline V gene encodes CDR1 LGHDT and CDR2 YNNKEL (reference sequence). Material: peripheral blood. The source of this sequence is a human donor in a cohort sampled during active COVID-19. V usage is TRBV3-1 (or the pseudogene TRBV3-2) and J usage is TRBJ2-1, with TRBD2 matching 8 bases. This CDR3 reads CASSQGLELAASYNEQFF. CDR3 nucleotide sequence: TGTGCCAGCAGCCAAGGTCTTGAACTAGCGGCCAGCTACAATGAGCAGTTCTTC.